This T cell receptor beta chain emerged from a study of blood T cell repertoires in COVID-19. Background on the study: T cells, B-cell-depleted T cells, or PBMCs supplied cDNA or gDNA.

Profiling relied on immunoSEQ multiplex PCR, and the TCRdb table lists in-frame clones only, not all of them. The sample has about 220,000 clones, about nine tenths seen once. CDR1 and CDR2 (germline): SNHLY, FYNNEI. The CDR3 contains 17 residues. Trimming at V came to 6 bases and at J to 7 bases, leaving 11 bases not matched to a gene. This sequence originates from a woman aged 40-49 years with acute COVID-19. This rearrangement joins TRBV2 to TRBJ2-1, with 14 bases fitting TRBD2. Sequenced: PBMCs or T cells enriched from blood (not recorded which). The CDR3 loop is CASSPAKGLAGENEQFF. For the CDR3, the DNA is TGTGCCAGCAGCCCCGCAAAGGGACTAGCGGGGGAAAATGAGCAGTTCTTC.